This T cell receptor beta chain was identified in a study of OX40 agonist ivuxolimab in advanced cancers. Study details: Two cutaneous melanoma patients and one hepatocellular carcinoma patient, three in all, had partial responses. Points from the study as a whole: CD4+ and CD8+ blood T cells expanded clonally by week 6 at 0.1 to 3.0 mg/kg. Low levels of normalized T-cell clonal expansion also appeared in some nonresponders.

Sequencing used immunoSEQ multiplex PCR; TCRdb keeps in-frame clones, though not all of them. Counted here are about 40,000 clones, approximately 86% occurring once; the ten biggest clones make up less than 45%. Note on this clone: Its antigen is not identified.

Trimming took off 0 bases at V and 7 bases at J, with 13 bases between the two ends. Germline loops: CDR1 SSHAT, CDR2 FNYEAQ (reference sequence). The CDR3 is 14 residues long. This chain joins TRBV7-7 and TRBJ2-7; perhaps TRBD2 as D (6 bases). The sequencing used CD4+ or CD8+ T cells sorted from blood, collected in a trial of the OX40 agonist ivuxolimab. This receptor was obtained from an adult with an advanced solid tumor such as melanoma, head and neck, liver or kidney cancer. CDR3 nucleotide sequence: TGTGCCAGCAGCTTAGCGGGAGGTAGGAATGAGCAGTACTTC. As protein: CASSLAGGRNEQYF.